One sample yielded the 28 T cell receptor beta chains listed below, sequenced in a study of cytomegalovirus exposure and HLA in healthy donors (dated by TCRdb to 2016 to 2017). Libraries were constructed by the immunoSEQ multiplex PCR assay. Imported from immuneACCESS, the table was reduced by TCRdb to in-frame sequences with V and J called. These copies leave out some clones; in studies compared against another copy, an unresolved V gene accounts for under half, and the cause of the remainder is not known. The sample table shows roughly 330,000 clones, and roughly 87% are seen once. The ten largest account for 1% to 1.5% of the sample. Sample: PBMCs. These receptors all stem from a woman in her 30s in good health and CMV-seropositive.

Here the CDR3 reads CASTRDGLSSPLHF. Written as DNA, the CDR3 is TGTGCCAGCACCCGGGACGGACTCTCCTCACCCCTCCACTTT. The chain joins TRBV9 to TRBJ1-6; possible D gene TRBD1, 5 bases. V was clipped by 6 bases and J by 10 bases, with 17 bases between them. The CDR3 totals 14 residues. Germline loops: CDR1 SGDLS, CDR2 YYNGEE.

The CDR3 protein is CASSYDRGRDQPQHF. The CDR3 DNA follows: TGTGCCAGCAGTTACGACAGGGGGCGCGATCAGCCCCAGCATTTT. The chain combines TRBV2 with TRBJ1-5; 10 positions agree with TRBD1. The CDR3 length is 15 residues. CDR1 and CDR2 from the germline V gene are SNHLY and FYNNEI. With 5 bases clipped from V and 5 bases from J, the junction kept 6 bases outside the gene matches.

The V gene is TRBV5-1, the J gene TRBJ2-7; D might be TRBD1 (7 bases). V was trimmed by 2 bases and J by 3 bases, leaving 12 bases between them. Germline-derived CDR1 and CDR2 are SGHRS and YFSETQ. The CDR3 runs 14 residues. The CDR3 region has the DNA TGCGCCAGCAGCTTATCGGGGGACAGCTACGAGCAGTACTTC. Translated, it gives CASSLSGDSYEQYF.

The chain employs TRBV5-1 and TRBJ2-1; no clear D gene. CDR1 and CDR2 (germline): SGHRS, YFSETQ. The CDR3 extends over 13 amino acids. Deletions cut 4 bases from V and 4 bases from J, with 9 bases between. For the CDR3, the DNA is TGCGCCAGCAGCCCCGCGATATACAATGAGCAGTTCTTC. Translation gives CASSPAIYNEQFF.

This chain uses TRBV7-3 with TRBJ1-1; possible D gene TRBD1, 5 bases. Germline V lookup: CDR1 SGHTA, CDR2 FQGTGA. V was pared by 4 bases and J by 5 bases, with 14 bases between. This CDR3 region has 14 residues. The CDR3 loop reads CASSSRGGGTEAFF. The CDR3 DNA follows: TGTGCCAGCAGCTCAAGGGGAGGTGGTACTGAAGCTTTCTTT.

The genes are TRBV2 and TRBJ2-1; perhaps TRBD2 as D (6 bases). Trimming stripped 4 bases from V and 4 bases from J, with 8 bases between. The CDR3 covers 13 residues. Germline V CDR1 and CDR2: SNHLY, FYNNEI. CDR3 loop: CASSGDSYNEQFF. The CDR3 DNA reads TGTGCCAGCAGTGGGGACTCTTACAATGAGCAGTTCTTC.

CDR3 region: CSARTSGQFF. DNA for the CDR3: TGCAGTGCCCGGACTAGCGGGCAGTTCTTC. This chain uses TRBV20-1 with TRBJ2-1, with 10 bases identical to TRBD2. Germline loops: CDR1 DFQATT, CDR2 SNEGSKA (reference sequence). The length of the CDR3 is 10 residues. Unmatched junction bases numbered 2, after V lost 6 bases and J lost 12 bases.

DNA of the CDR3: TGTGCCAGCAGCCTTTATAATAATTCACCCCTCCACTTT. Translated: CASSLYNNSPLHF. The V and J genes are TRBV7-2 and TRBJ1-6; D gene ambiguous. The CDR3 is 13 residues long. CDR1 is SGHTA and CDR2 is FQGNSA in the germline V gene. Trimming removed 5 bases from V and 5 bases from J, with 7 bases in between.

CDR3 amino acids: CSVEQAPYGYTF. The CDR3 DNA reads as TGCAGCGTTGAACAGGCACCCTATGGCTACACCTTC. The rearrangement joins TRBV29-1 to TRBJ1-2; D uncertain. There are 12 residues in the CDR3. Germline values: CDR1 SQVTM, CDR2 ANQGSEA. Trimming removed 2 bases at V and 4 bases at J, with 8 bases between. Full variable domain (remainder filled in from reference TRBV29-1 and TRBJ1-2): SAVISQKPSRDICQRGTSLTIQCQVDSQVTMMFWYRQQPGQSLTLIATANQGSEATYESGFVIDKFPISRPNLTFSTLTVSNMSPEDSSIYLCSVEQAPYGYTFGSGTRLTVV.

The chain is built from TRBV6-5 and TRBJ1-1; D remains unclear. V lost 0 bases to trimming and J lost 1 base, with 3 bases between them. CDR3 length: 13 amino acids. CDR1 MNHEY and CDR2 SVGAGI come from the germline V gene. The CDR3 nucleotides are TGTGCCAGCAGTTACTCTTGGAACACTGAAGCTTTCTTT. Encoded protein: CASSYSWNTEAFF.

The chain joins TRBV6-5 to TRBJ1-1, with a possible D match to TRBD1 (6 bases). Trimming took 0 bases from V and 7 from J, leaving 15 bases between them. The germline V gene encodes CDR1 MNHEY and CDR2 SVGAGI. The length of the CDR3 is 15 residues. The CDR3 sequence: CASSYSTGREGEAFF. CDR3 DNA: TGTGCCAGCAGTTACTCGACAGGTAGGGAGGGTGAAGCTTTCTTT.

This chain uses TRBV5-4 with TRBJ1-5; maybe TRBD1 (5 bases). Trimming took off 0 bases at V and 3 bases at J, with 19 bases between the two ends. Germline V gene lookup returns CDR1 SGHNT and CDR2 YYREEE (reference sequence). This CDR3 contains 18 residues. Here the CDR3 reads CASSLAFRRTKHNQPQHF. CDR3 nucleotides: TGTGCCAGCAGCTTGGCCTTTCGACGGACAAAGCACAATCAGCCCCAGCATTTT.

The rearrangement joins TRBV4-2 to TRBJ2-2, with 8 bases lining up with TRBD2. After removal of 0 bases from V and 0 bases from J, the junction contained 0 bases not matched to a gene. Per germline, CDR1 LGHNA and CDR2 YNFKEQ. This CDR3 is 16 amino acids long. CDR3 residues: CASSQEAGANTGELFF. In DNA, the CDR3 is TGTGCCAGCAGCCAAGAAGCGGGGGCGAACACCGGGGAGCTGTTTTTT.

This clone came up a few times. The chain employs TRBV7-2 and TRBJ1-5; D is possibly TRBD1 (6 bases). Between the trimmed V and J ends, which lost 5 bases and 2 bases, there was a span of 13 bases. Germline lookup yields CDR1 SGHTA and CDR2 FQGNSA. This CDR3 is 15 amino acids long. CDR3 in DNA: TGTGCCAGCAGCGAGATGACAGGTGGCAATCAGCCCCAGCATTTT. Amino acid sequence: CASSEMTGGNQPQHF.

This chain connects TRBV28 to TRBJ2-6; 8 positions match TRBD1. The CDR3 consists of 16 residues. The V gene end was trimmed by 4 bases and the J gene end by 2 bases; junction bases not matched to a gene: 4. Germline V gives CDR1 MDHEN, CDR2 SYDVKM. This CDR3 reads CASSSTGAAGANVLTF. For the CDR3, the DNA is TGTGCCAGCAGTTCGACAGGGGCAGCTGGGGCCAACGTCCTGACTTTC.

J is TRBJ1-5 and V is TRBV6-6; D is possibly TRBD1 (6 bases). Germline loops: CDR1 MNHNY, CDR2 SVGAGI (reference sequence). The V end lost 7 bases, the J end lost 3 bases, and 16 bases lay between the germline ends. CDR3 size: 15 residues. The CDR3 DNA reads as TGTGCCAGCACCAACGACAGGTCCTTCAATCAGCCCCAGCATTTT. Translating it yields CASTNDRSFNQPQHF.

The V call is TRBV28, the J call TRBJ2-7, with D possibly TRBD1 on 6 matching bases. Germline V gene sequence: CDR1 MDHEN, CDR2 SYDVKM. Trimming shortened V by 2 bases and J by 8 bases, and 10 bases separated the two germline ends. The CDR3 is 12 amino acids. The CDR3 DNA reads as TGTGCCAGCAGTTTAAGGCAGGGGCAGCAGTACTTC. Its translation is CASSLRQGQQYF.

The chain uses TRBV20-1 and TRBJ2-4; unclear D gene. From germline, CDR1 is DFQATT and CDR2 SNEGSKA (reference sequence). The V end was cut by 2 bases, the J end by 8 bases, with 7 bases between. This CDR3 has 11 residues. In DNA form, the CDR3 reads TGCAGTGCTAGAACATTGGACATTCAGTACTTC. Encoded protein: CSARTLDIQYF.

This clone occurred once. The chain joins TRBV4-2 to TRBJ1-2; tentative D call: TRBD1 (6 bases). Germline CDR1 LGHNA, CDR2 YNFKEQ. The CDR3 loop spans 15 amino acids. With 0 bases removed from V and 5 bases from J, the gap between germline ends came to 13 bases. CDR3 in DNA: TGTGCCAGCAGCCAAGATCCAGGGGATGGATATGGCTACACCTTC. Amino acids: CASSQDPGDGYGYTF.

CDR3 residues: CSVGVGGSGEQYF. The CDR3 DNA reads TGCAGCGTTGGAGTGGGTGGGAGTGGCGAGCAGTACTTC. The V and J genes are TRBV29-1 and TRBJ2-7; D is possibly TRBD2 (5 bases). This CDR3 comprises 13 residues. Germline V gene sequence: CDR1 SQVTM, CDR2 ANQGSEA. The V gene lost 4 bases and the J gene lost 6 bases, with 16 bases spanning the gap.

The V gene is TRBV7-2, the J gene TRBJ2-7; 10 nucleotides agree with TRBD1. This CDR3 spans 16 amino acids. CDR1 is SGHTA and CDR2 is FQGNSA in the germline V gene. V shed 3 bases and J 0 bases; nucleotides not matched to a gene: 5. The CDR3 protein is CASSLGQGRSSYEQYF. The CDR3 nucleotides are TGTGCCAGCAGCTTGGGACAGGGGCGTAGCTCCTACGAGCAGTACTTC.

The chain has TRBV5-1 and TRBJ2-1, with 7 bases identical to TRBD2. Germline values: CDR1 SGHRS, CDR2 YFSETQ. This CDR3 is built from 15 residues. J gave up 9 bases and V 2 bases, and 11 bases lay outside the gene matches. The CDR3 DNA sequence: TGCGCCAGCAGCTTTTTGAGGGAGGGCCGAAGTGAGCAGTTCTTC. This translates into CASSFLREGRSEQFF.

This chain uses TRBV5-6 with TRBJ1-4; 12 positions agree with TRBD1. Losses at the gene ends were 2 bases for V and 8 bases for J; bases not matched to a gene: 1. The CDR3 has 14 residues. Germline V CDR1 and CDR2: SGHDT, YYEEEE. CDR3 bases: TGTGCCAGCAGCTTCGGGACAGGGGGCGAAAAACTGTTTTTT. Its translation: CASSFGTGGEKLFF.

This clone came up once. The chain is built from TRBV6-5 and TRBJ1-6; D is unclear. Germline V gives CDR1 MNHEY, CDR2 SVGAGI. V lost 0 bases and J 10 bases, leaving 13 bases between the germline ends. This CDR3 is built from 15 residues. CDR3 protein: CASSYSILGQSPLHF. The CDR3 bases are TGTGCCAGCAGTTACTCGATATTAGGGCAATCACCCCTCCACTTT.

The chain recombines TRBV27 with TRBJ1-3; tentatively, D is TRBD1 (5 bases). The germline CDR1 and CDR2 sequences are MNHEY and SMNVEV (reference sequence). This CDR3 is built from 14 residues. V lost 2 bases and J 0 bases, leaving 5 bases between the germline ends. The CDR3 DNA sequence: TGTGCCAGCAGTTTAGGGGGCTCTGGAAACACCATATATTTT. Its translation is CASSLGGSGNTIYF.

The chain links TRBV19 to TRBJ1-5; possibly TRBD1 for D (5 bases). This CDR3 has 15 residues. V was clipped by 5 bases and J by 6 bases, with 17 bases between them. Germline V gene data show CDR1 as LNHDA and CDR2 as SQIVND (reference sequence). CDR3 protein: CASSWGRGNGQPQHF. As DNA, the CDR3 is TGTGCCAGTAGTTGGGGACGAGGGAACGGTCAGCCCCAGCATTTT.

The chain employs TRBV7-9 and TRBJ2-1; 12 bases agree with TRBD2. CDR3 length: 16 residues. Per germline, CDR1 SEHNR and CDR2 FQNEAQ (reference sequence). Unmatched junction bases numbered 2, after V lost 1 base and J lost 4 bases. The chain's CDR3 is CASSLGTSGIYNEQFF. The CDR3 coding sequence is TGTGCCAGCAGCTTAGGGACTAGCGGGATATACAATGAGCAGTTCTTC.

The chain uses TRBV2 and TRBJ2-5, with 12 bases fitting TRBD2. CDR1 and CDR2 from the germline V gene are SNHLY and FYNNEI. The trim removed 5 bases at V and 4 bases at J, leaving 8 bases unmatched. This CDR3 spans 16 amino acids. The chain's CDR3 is CASSIRLAGVGETQYF. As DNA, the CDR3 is TGTGCCAGCAGTATAAGACTAGCGGGAGTGGGAGAGACCCAGTACTTC.